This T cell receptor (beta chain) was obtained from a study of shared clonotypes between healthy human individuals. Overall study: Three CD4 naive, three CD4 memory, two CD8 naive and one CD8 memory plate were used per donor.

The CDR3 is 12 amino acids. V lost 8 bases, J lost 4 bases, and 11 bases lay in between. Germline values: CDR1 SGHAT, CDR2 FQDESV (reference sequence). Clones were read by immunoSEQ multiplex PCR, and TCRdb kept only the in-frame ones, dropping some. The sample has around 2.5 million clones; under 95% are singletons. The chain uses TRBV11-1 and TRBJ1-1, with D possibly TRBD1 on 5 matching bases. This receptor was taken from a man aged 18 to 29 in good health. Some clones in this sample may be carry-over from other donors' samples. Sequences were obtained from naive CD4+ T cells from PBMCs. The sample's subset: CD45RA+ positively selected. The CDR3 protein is CASSWGSTEAFF. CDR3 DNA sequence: TGTGCCAGCTCTTGGGGGAGCACTGAAGCTTTCTTT.